One sample yielded the 15 T cell receptor beta chains listed below, sequenced in a study of blood T cell repertoires in COVID-19. Assay used: immunoSEQ multiplex PCR; TCRdb lists only in-frame clones, some missing. The data contain 250,000 to 300,000 clones, 60% to 75% of them singletons. The specimen sequenced was peripheral blood. The source of these receptors is an elderly woman with acute or convalescent COVID-19.

This clone was found a few times. V is TRBV10-2 and J is TRBJ2-4; 8 bases map to TRBD2. There are 16 residues in the CDR3. Germline values: CDR1 WSHSY, CDR2 SAAADI. V shed 3 bases, J shed 7 bases, and the junction held 11 bases outside the gene matches. The CDR3 sequence is CASSDWAGGSGNIQYF. The CDR3 region has the DNA TGCGCCAGCAGTGATTGGGCGGGAGGAAGCGGGAACATTCAGTACTTC.

CDR3 protein: CASSPRLAGGAGEQFF. DNA for the CDR3: TGTGCCAGCAGCCCACGACTAGCGGGAGGGGCCGGGGAGCAGTTCTTC. The rearrangement links TRBV5-6 to TRBJ2-1, with 14 positions matching TRBD2. The CDR3 spans 16 residues. The germline CDR1 and CDR2 sequences are SGHDT and YYEEEE. The trim removed 4 bases at V and 10 bases at J, leaving 10 bases unmatched.

This clone was seen a single time. The chain combines TRBV5-5 with TRBJ2-7; 10 bases map to TRBD1. After removal of 5 bases from V and 2 bases from J, the junction contained 7 bases not matched to a gene. The germline V gene has CDR1 SGHKS and CDR2 YYEKEE (reference sequence). This CDR3 is 15 amino acids long. In DNA form, the CDR3 reads TGTGCCAGCAGTCGGACAGGGGGGAGTCCCTACGAGCAGTACTTC. This translates into CASSRTGGSPYEQYF.

The chain recombines TRBV11-3 with TRBJ2-2; 7 bases are a match to TRBD2. CDR1 and CDR2 from the germline V gene are SGHNT and YENEEA. The CDR3 covers 15 residues. V lost 3 bases, J lost 0 bases, and 1 base stayed unmatched. CDR3 nucleotide sequence: TGTGCCAGCAGCTTCACTAGCGCGAACACCGGGGAGCTGTTTTTT. It translates to CASSFTSANTGELFF.

This clone was seen a few times. J is TRBJ2-7 and V is TRBV7-9; TRBD1 might be the D (5 bases). This CDR3 has 16 amino acids. Germline loops: CDR1 SEHNR, CDR2 FQNEAQ (reference sequence). Trimming pared 2 bases from V and 5 bases from J, leaving 19 bases between. CDR3 DNA sequence: TGTGCCAGCAGCTTATTAACAAGAGGCAGGGCCCACGAGCAGTACTTC. Encoded protein: CASSLLTRGRAHEQYF.

J is TRBJ2-5 and V is TRBV11-2, with D possibly matching TRBD1 (8 bases). Trimming pared 7 bases from V and 4 bases from J, leaving 19 bases between. This CDR3 spans 15 amino acids. CDR1 and CDR2 from the germline V gene are SGHAT and FQNNGV. The CDR3 sequence is CASTTGQGGRETQYF. Here the CDR3 DNA reads TGTGCCAGCACGACCGGACAGGGAGGGCGAGAGACCCAGTACTTC.

A remark on this clone: At the DNA level, this CDR3 is encoded by other sequences in the same sample as well. The CDR3 DNA reads as TGTGCCAGCAGGGGGACAGGGCGCACTGAAGCTTTCTTT. Translation: CASRGTGRTEAFF. This chain connects TRBV6-5 to TRBJ1-1, with 9 positions matching TRBD1. CDR3 size: 13 residues. V trimming: 6 bases; J trimming: 4 bases; junction bases outside the gene matches: 3. Germline loops: CDR1 MNHEY, CDR2 SVGAGI.

The CDR3 is CASSVTGIKSPLHF. The CDR3 DNA is TGTGCCAGTAGTGTGACAGGGATCAAATCACCCCTCCACTTT. The chain combines TRBV19 with TRBJ1-6; TRBD1 aligns across 7 bases. The CDR3 spans 14 residues. After removal of 5 bases from V and 10 bases from J, the junction contained 8 bases not matched to a gene. Germline V gene lookup returns CDR1 LNHDA and CDR2 SQIVND (reference sequence). Full variable domain (remainder filled in from reference TRBV19 and TRBJ1-6): DGGITQSPKYLFRKEGQNVTLSCEQNLNHDAMYWYRQDPGQGLRLIYYSQIVNDFQKGDIAEGYSVSREKKESFPLTVTSAQKNPTAFYLCASSVTGIKSPLHFGNGTRLTVT.

This chain connects TRBV6-5 to TRBJ1-2; 8 bases agree with TRBD1. V lost 6 bases and J lost 3; bases outside the gene matches: 6. CDR1 and CDR2 (germline): MNHEY, SVGAGI. The CDR3 has 14 amino acids. Written as DNA, the CDR3 is TGTGCCAGCAGACCGCCAGGGGGCGACTATGGCTACACCTTC. Translated, it gives CASRPPGGDYGYTF.

The rearrangement uses TRBV6-6 and TRBJ1-5; weak D call: TRBD1 (6 bases). Trimming shortened V by 5 bases and J by 2 bases, and 10 bases separated the two germline ends. Per the germline V gene, CDR1 is MNHNY and CDR2 is SVGAGI (reference sequence). This CDR3 is built from 14 residues. The DNA for the CDR3 is TGTGCCAGCAGTGAGGACAGCCGCAATCAGCCCCAGCATTTT. The encoded protein is CASSEDSRNQPQHF.

The gene calls are TRBV5-1 and TRBJ2-1, with 10 bases lining up with TRBD1. With 3 bases clipped from V and 4 bases from J, the junction kept 4 bases outside the gene matches. CDR3 length: 15 residues. The germline V gene has CDR1 SGHRS and CDR2 YFSETQ. DNA for the CDR3: TGCGCCAGCAGCTCGGAGGGACAGGGGTACAATGAGCAGTTCTTC. Protein: CASSSEGQGYNEQFF.

In its sample, this clone was seen once. The genes are TRBV28 and TRBJ1-5; 7 bases align to TRBD1. The junction had 9 bases not matched to a gene; V was cut back by 6 bases and J by 7 bases. This CDR3 is built from 14 residues. CDR1 and CDR2 (germline): MDHEN, SYDVKM. The CDR3 bases are TGTGCCAGCAGCCCCGGACAGGCTGGGCAGCCCCAGCATTTT. The encoded protein is CASSPGQAGQPQHF.

The rearrangement uses TRBV29-1 and TRBJ1-2; D may be TRBD1 (5 bases). Trimming stripped 3 bases from V and 6 bases from J, with 14 bases between. The CDR3 is made up of 13 amino acids. Germline V CDR1 and CDR2: SQVTM, ANQGSEA. CDR3 amino acids: CSVDLARAHGYTF. The CDR3 DNA sequence: TGCAGCGTTGATTTAGCCAGGGCCCATGGCTACACCTTC.

This clone occurred once. The chain recombines TRBV5-1 with TRBJ1-1; 7 nucleotides match TRBD1. Germline trimming cut 2 bases from V and 1 base from J; bases unmatched to any gene: 2. This CDR3 has 14 residues. CDR1 SGHRS and CDR2 YFSETQ come from the germline V gene. The CDR3 is CASSFGTENTEAFF. CDR3 sequence (DNA): TGCGCCAGCAGCTTCGGGACAGAGAACACTGAAGCTTTCTTT.

The J gene is TRBJ1-1, the V gene TRBV7-6; D uncertain. Trimming removed 2 bases from V and 1 base from J, with 17 bases in between. Per the germline V gene, CDR1 is SGHVS and CDR2 is FNYEAQ. CDR3 length equals 17 residues. The chain's CDR3 is CASSLSPPRRGNTEAFF. CDR3 nucleotides: TGTGCCAGCAGCTTATCCCCCCCTCGGCGGGGGAACACTGAAGCTTTCTTT.